This T cell receptor beta chain was found in a study of T cells in Graves' hyperthyroidism and ophthalmopathy. PBMCs came from more than 9.5 ml fresh peripheral blood. Authors of the study amplified TCR beta CDR3 regions from RNA transcripts. HTBI primers were the set used in a first-round RT-PCR of the TCR CDR3. TCRdb re-called the multiplex PCR reads through MiXCR, storing one row per CDR3 protein. The data hold around 200,000 distinct CDR3 sequences, with roughly 18% observed a single time. CDR1 is DFQATT and CDR2 is SNEGSKA in the germline V gene (reference sequence). The CDR3 has 17 residues. This clonotype was seen repeatedly, ten times or more.

The sequence came from a middle-aged man with Graves' hyperthyroidism. The sequencing sample was made of blood. The gene calls are TRBV20-1 and TRBJ2-5, with D perhaps TRBD2 (5 bases). CDR3 amino acids: CRVPDPASLGGQETQYF. The CDR3 DNA reads as TGCAGAGTCCCAGACCCTGCTAGTCTAGGAGGTCAAGAGACCCAGTACTTC.